The source of this T cell receptor beta chain is a study of T cells in Graves' hyperthyroidism and ophthalmopathy. Study-level background: Prior to any treatment, at the point of initial diagnosis, peripheral blood was collected.

Comment on this clonotype: Its ends do not fully match the called genes, so a read error is possible.

RNA transcripts gave rise to amplified TCR beta CDR3 regions. In the first-round RT-PCR of the TCR CDR3, the HTBI primer set was used. From the multiplex PCR reads, TCRdb called clonotypes with MiXCR, one entry per CDR3 protein. The sample has around 500,000 distinct CDR3 sequences; approximately 15% are singletons. This CDR3 is 16 amino acids long. Germline V lookup: CDR1 GTSNPN, CDR2 SVGIG (reference sequence). Patients were aged 18 to 65, had disease duration under 2 months, and had newly diagnosed hyperthyroidism. The TCR sequence derives from a young woman with Graves' hyperthyroidism. The sequenced material came from blood. J is TRBJ2-2 and V is TRBV30, with TRBD1 matching 9 bases. The CDR3 spells CASEGLGTGTTGELYF. As DNA, the CDR3 is TGTGCCTCGGAGGGCCTTGGGACAGGGACCACCGGGGAGCTGTATTTT.